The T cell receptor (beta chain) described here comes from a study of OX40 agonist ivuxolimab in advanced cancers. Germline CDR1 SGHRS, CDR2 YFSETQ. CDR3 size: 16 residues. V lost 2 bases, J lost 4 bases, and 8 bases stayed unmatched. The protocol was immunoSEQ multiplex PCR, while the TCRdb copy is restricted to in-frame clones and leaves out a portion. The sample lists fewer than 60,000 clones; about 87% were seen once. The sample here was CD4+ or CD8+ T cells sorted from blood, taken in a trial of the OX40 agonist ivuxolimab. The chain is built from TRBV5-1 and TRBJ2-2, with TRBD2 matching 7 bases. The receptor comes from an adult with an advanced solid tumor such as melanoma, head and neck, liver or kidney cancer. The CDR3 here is CASSFTSGTRTGELFF. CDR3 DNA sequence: TGCGCCAGCAGCTTTACCAGCGGGACTCGCACCGGGGAGCTGTTTTTT.